This passage covers 20 T cell receptor beta chains from one sample sequenced in a study of identifying expanded T cells in peripheral blood. Sequencing used immunoSEQ multiplex PCR; TCRdb keeps in-frame clones, though not all of them. Of 100,000 to 150,000 clones detected, about 86% appear once; the ten largest clones hold about 8%. Source material: blood. Source of these receptors: a person between 18 and 75 years old in good health.

The gene calls are TRBV18 and TRBJ1-1, with TRBD1 as a possible D gene (6 bases). V lost 3 bases and J lost 5, with 13 bases in between. Germline assignment: CDR1 KGHSH and CDR2 LQKENI. This CDR3 is 14 amino acids long. In DNA form, the CDR3 reads TGTGCCAGCTCACCGCAGGGGATTGATACTGAAGCTTTCTTT. Translation: CASSPQGIDTEAFF.

The chain employs TRBV6-1 and TRBJ1-1, with no clear D. Trimming removed 7 bases at V and 0 bases at J, with 9 bases between. The CDR3 has 13 residues. Germline V CDR1 and CDR2: MNHNS, SASEGT. CDR3 sequence: CASTISVNTEAFF. CDR3 DNA sequence: TGTGCCAGCACGATTTCGGTGAACACTGAAGCTTTCTTT.

The J gene is TRBJ2-5, the V gene TRBV4-2, with 14 bases identical to TRBD2. V gave up 4 bases and J gave up 1 base; unmatched junction bases: 5. The CDR3 consists of 17 residues. Germline CDR1 reads LGHNA; CDR2 reads YNFKEQ. The CDR3 here is CASSLGTSGRGQETQYF. The CDR3 DNA reads as TGTGCCAGCAGCCTAGGGACTAGCGGGAGAGGCCAAGAGACCCAGTACTTC.

J is TRBJ2-2 and V is TRBV7-3; 8 bases are shared with TRBD2. The germline V gene has CDR1 SGHTA and CDR2 FQGTGA. Trimming took 7 bases from V and 6 from J; bases not matched to a gene: 13. The CDR3 totals 16 residues. In DNA, the CDR3 is TGTGCCAGCACCGAAAATAGCGGGGAATTCGCCGGGGAGCTGTTTTTT. Encoded protein: CASTENSGEFAGELFF.

This clone was counted once. V usage is TRBV2 and J usage is TRBJ2-5; possibly TRBD2 for D (5 bases). CDR3 size: 12 residues. Germline V gene sequence: CDR1 SNHLY, CDR2 FYNNEI. V lost 10 bases and J 5 bases, leaving 14 bases between the germline ends. The CDR3 is CATSEAVETQYF. DNA of the CDR3: TGTGCCACCTCGGAGGCAGTCGAGACCCAGTACTTC. Combining the CDR3 with reference TRBV2 and TRBJ2-5 gives the whole variable domain EPEVTQTPSHQVTQMGQEVILRCVPISNHLYFYWYRQILGQKVEFLVSFYNNEISEKSEIFDDQFSVERPDGSNFTLKIRSTKLEDSAMYFCATSEAVETQYFGPGTRLLVL.

The rearrangement links TRBV7-8 to TRBJ1-1; D is unclear. The V and J ends lost 3 bases and 1 base respectively, with 6 bases between them. The CDR3 runs to 13 residues. Looked up from germline, CDR1 is SGHVS and CDR2 is FQNEAQ. The CDR3 is CASSFGRNTEAFF. In DNA, the CDR3 is TGTGCCAGCAGCTTTGGGAGGAACACTGAAGCTTTCTTT.

The rearrangement joins TRBV7-3 to TRBJ2-7; tentative D call: TRBD2 (5 bases). Germline CDR1 reads SGHTA; CDR2 reads FQGTGA. The CDR3 loop spans 13 amino acids. Trimming cost V 5 bases and J 5 bases, with 13 bases left between them. The CDR3 sequence is CASSDYKGNEQYF. The CDR3 DNA is TGTGCCAGCAGCGACTACAAGGGCAACGAGCAGTACTTC.

The V call is TRBV2, the J call TRBJ1-5, with 7 positions matching TRBD1. V trimming: 5 bases; J trimming: 2 bases; junction bases outside the gene matches: 3. This CDR3 has 14 residues. The germline CDR1 and CDR2 sequences are SNHLY and FYNNEI. The CDR3 loop reads CASSRDRGNQPQHF. The CDR3, as DNA: TGTGCCAGCAGTCGCGACAGGGGCAATCAGCCCCAGCATTTT.

The J gene is TRBJ1-1, the V gene TRBV5-4; no firm D call. The germline V gene encodes CDR1 SGHNT and CDR2 YYREEE (reference sequence). The ends were cut back, 5 bases at V and 6 bases at J, with 11 bases in the middle. The CDR3 totals 12 residues. The CDR3 is CASRHGRSEAFF. As DNA, the CDR3 is TGTGCCAGCAGACACGGCCGTTCTGAAGCTTTCTTT.

The CDR3 loop reads CASSLGTGPTYEQYF. CDR3 coding DNA: TGTGCCAGCAGCTTAGGGACAGGTCCGACCTACGAGCAGTACTTC. The chain is built from TRBV11-3 and TRBJ2-7; 7 bases line up with TRBD1. The V segment lost 1 base and the J segment 2 bases; nucleotides outside the gene matches: 5. The CDR3 extends over 15 amino acids. The germline CDR1 and CDR2 sequences are SGHNT and YENEEA.

The V gene is TRBV7-2, the J gene TRBJ2-3; TRBD2 aligns across 14 bases. With V trimmed by 2 bases and J by 5 bases, 3 bases remained unmatched. Germline loops: CDR1 SGHTA, CDR2 FQGNSA. This CDR3 spans 16 amino acids. This CDR3 is CASSLRLAGGRDTQYF. The CDR3 coding sequence is TGTGCCAGCAGCTTAAGACTAGCGGGGGGGCGAGATACGCAGTATTTT.

V usage is TRBV7-3 and J usage is TRBJ1-2; TRBD1 aligns across 7 bases. CDR1 is SGHTA, CDR2 FQGTGA, per germline. Losses at the gene ends were 0 bases for V and 4 bases for J; bases not matched to a gene: 14. The CDR3 spans 18 residues. This CDR3 reads CASSLTEGADRDPYGYTF. The CDR3 DNA reads TGTGCCAGCAGCTTAACGGAGGGGGCTGACAGGGATCCCTATGGCTACACCTTC.

The chain has TRBV5-6 and TRBJ1-2; tentative D call: TRBD1 (5 bases). V gave up 3 bases and J gave up 4 bases, with 16 bases separating them. This CDR3 comprises 15 residues. Germline V CDR1 and CDR2: SGHDT, YYEEEE. CDR3 sequence reads: CASSSSGTSLYGYTF. The CDR3 DNA follows: TGTGCCAGCAGCTCTTCCGGGACGAGCCTCTATGGCTACACCTTC.

The gene calls are TRBV5-1 and TRBJ2-7; tentatively, D is TRBD1 (6 bases). V shed 4 bases and J shed 0 bases, with 11 bases lying between them. Per the germline V gene, CDR1 is SGHRS and CDR2 is YFSETQ. The CDR3 is 14 amino acids. The CDR3 DNA follows: TGCGCCAGCAGCCAAGGACAGCCCTCCTACGAGCAGTACTTC. As protein: CASSQGQPSYEQYF.

This chain uses TRBV2 with TRBJ2-7; TRBD1 agrees at 7 bases. The CDR3 totals 12 residues. Germline V gene lookup returns CDR1 SNHLY and CDR2 FYNNEI. Germline trimming cut 7 bases from V and 7 bases from J; bases unmatched to any gene: 7. The CDR3 sequence: CASTSTGWEQYF. The DNA for the CDR3 is TGTGCCAGCACATCGACAGGGTGGGAGCAGTACTTC.

V and J are TRBV5-1 and TRBJ2-3; TRBD1 or TRBD2 may be the D gene (5 bases each). Trimming pared 2 bases from V and 5 bases from J, leaving 9 bases between. Per the germline V gene, CDR1 is SGHRS and CDR2 is YFSETQ. This CDR3 contains 13 residues. The CDR3 nucleotides are TGCGCCAGCAGCTTCCTGGGGGTAGATACGCAGTATTTT. It encodes CASSFLGVDTQYF.

This clone appeared a few times. V is TRBV28 and J is TRBJ1-1; 7 bases agree with TRBD1. Germline CDR1 reads MDHEN; CDR2 reads SYDVKM. The CDR3 runs to 13 residues. The ends lost 6 bases at V and 6 bases at J; junction bases unmatched: 7. The CDR3 sequence: CASRIRGTAEAFF. DNA of the CDR3: TGTGCCAGCAGGATTCGAGGGACAGCTGAAGCTTTCTTT.

The rearrangement links TRBV7-2 to TRBJ1-2; 8 nucleotides agree with TRBD1. Trimming cost V 5 bases and J 4 bases; bases outside gene matches: 3. This CDR3 is built from 13 residues. Germline-derived CDR1 and CDR2 are SGHTA and FQGNSA. The CDR3 sequence: CASSLDRGYGYTF. The CDR3 nucleotides read TGTGCCAGCAGCCTAGACAGGGGCTATGGCTACACCTTC.

This chain connects TRBV28 to TRBJ2-5; D unresolved. The germline V gene has CDR1 MDHEN and CDR2 SYDVKM. The CDR3 is made up of 11 amino acids. Trimming took 7 bases from V and 0 from J, leaving 3 bases between them. The CDR3 coding sequence is TGTGCCAGCAAAGACCAAGAGACCCAGTACTTC. Its protein product is CASKDQETQYF.

The chain uses TRBV5-1 and TRBJ2-7; D possibly corresponds to TRBD2 (5 bases). Germline-derived CDR1 and CDR2 are SGHRS and YFSETQ. The CDR3 spans 15 residues. Deletions cut 1 base from V and 0 bases from J, with 11 bases between. CDR3 residues: CASSLLVGSSYEQYF. CDR3 DNA: TGCGCCAGCAGCTTGTTGGTGGGGAGCTCCTACGAGCAGTACTTC.